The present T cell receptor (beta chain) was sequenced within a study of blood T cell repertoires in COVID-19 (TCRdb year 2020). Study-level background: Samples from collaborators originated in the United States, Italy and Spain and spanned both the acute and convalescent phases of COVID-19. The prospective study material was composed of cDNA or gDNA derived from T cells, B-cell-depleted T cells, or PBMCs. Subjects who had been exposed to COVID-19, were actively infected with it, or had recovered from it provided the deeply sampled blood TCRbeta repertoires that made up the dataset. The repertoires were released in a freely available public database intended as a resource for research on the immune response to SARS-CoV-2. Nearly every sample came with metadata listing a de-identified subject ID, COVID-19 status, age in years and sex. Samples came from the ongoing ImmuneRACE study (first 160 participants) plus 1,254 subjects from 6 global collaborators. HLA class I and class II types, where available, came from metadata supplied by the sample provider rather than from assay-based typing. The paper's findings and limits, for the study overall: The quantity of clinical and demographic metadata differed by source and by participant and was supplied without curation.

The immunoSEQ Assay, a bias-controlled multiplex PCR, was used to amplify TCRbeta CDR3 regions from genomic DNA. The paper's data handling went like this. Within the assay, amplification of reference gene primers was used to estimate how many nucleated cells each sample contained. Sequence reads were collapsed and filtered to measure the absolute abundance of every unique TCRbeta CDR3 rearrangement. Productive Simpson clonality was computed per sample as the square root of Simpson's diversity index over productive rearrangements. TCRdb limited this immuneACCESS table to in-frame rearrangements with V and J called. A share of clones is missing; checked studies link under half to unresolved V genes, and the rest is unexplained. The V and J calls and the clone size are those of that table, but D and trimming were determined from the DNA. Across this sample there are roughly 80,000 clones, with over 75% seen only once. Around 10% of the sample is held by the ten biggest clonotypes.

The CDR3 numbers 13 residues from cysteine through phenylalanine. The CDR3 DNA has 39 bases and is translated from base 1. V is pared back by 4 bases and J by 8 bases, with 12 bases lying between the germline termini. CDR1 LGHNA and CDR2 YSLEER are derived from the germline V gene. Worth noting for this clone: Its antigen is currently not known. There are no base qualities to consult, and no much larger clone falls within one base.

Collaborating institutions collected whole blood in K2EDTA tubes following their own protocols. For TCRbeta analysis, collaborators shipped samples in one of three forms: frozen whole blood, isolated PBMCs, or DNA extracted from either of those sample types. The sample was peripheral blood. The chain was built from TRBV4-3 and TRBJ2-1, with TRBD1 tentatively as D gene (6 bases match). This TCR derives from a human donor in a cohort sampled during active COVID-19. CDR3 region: CASSLQGFHEQFF. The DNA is TGCGCCAGCAGCCTACAGGGTTTCCATGAGCAGTTCTTC.